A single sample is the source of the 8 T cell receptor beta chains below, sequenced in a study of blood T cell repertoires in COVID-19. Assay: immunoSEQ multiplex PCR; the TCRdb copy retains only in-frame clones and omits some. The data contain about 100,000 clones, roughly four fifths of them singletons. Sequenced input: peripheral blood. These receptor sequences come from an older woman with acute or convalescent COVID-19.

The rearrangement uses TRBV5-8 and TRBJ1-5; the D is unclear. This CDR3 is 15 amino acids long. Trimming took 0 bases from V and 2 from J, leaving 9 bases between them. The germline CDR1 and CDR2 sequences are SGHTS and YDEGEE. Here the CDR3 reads CASSLGWSGNQPQHF. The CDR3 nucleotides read TGTGCCAGCAGCTTGGGGTGGTCGGGCAATCAGCCCCAGCATTTT.

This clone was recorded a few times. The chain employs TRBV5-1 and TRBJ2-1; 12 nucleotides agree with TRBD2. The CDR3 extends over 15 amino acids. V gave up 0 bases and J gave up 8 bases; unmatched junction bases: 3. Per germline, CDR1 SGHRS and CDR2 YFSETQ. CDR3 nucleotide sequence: TGCGCCAGCAGCTTGGAGACTAGCGGGGGCGATGAGCAGTTCTTC. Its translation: CASSLETSGGDEQFF.

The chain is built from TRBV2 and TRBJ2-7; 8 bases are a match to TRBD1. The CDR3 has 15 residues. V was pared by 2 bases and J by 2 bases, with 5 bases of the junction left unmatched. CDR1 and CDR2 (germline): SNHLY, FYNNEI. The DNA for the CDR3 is TGTGCCAGCAGTGAACAGACAGGGGTACCCTACGAGCAGTACGTC. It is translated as CASSEQTGVPYEQYV.

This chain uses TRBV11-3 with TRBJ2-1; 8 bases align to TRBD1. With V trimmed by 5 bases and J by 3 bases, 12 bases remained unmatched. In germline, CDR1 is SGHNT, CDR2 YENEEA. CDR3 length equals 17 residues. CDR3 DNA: TGTGCCAGCAGCCAGACAGGGGACGCGACCTTCTACAATGAGCAGTTCTTC. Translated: CASSQTGDATFYNEQFF.

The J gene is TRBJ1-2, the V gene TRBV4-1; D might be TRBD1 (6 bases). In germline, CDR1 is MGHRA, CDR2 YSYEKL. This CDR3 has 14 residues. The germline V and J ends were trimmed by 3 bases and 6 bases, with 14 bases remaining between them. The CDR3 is CASSHTGTLDGYTF. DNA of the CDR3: TGCGCCAGCAGCCACACCGGGACATTAGATGGCTACACCTTC.

The CDR3 DNA is TGTGCCAGTACTAGCGGGAGTCGGTACGAGCAGTACTTC. This codes for CASTSGSRYEQYF. The V and J genes are TRBV28 and TRBJ2-7; 11 bases agree with TRBD2. CDR1 is MDHEN and CDR2 is SYDVKM in the germline V gene. Trimming took 9 bases from V and 4 from J; bases not matched to a gene: 5. This CDR3 contains 13 residues.

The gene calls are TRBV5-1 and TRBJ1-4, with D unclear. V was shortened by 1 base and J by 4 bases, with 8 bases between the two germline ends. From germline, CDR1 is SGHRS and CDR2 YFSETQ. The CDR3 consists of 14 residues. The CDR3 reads CASSLSNGNEKLFF. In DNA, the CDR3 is TGCGCCAGCAGCTTGTCCAACGGTAATGAAAAACTGTTTTTT.

CDR3 sequence: CASSLRRLDTGELFF. CDR3 coding DNA: TGTGCCAGCAGCTTACGGAGGTTGGACACCGGGGAGCTGTTTTTT. This chain connects TRBV7-9 to TRBJ2-2, with a tentative D call TRBD2 (5 bases). The CDR3 spans 15 residues. In germline, CDR1 is SEHNR, CDR2 FQNEAQ (reference sequence). V dropped 2 bases and J dropped 3 bases, with 10 bases sitting between them. Using reference TRBV7-9 and TRBJ2-2 for the parts outside the CDR3, the full variable domain is DTGVSQNPRHKITKRGQNVTFRCDPISEHNRLYWYRQTLGQGPEFLTYFQNEAQLEKSRLLSDRFSAERPKGSFSTLEIQRTEQGDSAMYLCASSLRRLDTGELFFGEGSRLTVL.